The source of this T cell receptor (beta chain) is a study of shared clonotypes between healthy human individuals. J lost 4 bases, V lost 4 bases, and 6 bases had no gene match. The CDR3 sequence is 14 residues long. CDR1 is SGDLS, CDR2 YYNGEE, per germline. There are a few counts of this clone. Using immunoSEQ multiplex PCR, the repertoire was profiled, and TCRdb retains in-frame clones only, with some absent. This table holds about 680,000 clones, approximately 79% found once. The TCR was taken from a woman in her 30s in good health. Material: memory CD4+ T cells sorted from blood. This sample's subset: CD45RA-negative fraction. The chain combines TRBV9 with TRBJ1-1; 8 bases map to TRBD1. The CDR3 DNA follows: TGTGCCAGCAGCCAGGGACAGGTTAGCACTGAAGCTTTCTTT. Translating it yields CASSQGQVSTEAFF.